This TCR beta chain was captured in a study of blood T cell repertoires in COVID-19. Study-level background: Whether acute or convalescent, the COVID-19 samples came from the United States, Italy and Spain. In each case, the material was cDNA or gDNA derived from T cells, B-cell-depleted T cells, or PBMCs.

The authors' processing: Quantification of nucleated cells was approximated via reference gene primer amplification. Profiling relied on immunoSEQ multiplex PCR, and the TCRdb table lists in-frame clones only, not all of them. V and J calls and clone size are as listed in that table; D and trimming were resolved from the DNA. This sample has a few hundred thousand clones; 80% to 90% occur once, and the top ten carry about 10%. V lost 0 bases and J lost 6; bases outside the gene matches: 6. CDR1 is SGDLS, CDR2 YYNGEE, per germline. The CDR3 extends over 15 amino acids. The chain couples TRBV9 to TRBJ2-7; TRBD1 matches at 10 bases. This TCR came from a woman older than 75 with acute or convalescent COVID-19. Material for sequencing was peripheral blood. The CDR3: CASSVDRDRGGEQYF. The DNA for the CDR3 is TGTGCCAGCAGCGTAGATCGGGACAGGGGAGGCGAGCAGTACTTC.